This is a list of T cell receptor beta chains from one sample in a study of blood T cell repertoires in COVID-19. Profiling relied on immunoSEQ multiplex PCR, and the TCRdb table lists in-frame clones only, not all of them. The sample has fewer than 250,000 clones, 84% seen once. The source material was peripheral blood. These receptors all come from a man aged 45-65 years with acute or convalescent COVID-19. Each CDR3 is given without its conserved first and last residue.

J: TRBJ2-3
V: TRBV12-3/TRBV12-4
CDR3: ASSLATDTQY

J: TRBJ2-2
V: TRBV19
CDR3: ASSIGQGEGTGELF

J: TRBJ1-5
V: TRBV21-1
CDR3: ASRDSRGGLSNQPQH

J: TRBJ2-7
V: TRBV2
CDR3: ASTPRLASYEQY

J: TRBJ2-5
V: TRBV4-1
CDR3: ASSPRRGGGREETQY

J: TRBJ2-7
V: TRBV12-3/TRBV12-4
CDR3: ASSFGGGEQY

J: TRBJ2-4
V: TRBV27
CDR3: ASSLIAGGLKAH

J: TRBJ2-5
V: TRBV18
CDR3: ASSPQGGDQETQY

J: TRBJ1-5
V: TRBV2
CDR3: ASSEGDSNQPQH

J: TRBJ2-1
V: TRBV27
CDR3: ASRLASGAHNEQF

J: TRBJ1-4
V: TRBV5-8
CDR3: ASSPNRGVNEKLF

J: TRBJ1-1
V: TRBV7-3
CDR3: ASSQNLGTTEAF

J: TRBJ2-3
V: TRBV5-6
CDR3: ASSFDRADTQY

J: TRBJ2-1
V: TRBV5-1
CDR3: ASSTTSSYNEQF

J: TRBJ1-3
V: TRBV19
CDR3: ASRELGTGNTIY

J: TRBJ2-7
V: TRBV24-1
CDR3: ATSAAPGQGNTGYEQY

J: TRBJ2-2
V: TRBV12-5
CDR3: ASGLAVSSEGAGYTGELF

J: TRBJ2-1
V: TRBV27
CDR3: ASSLTGVWDEQF

J: TRBJ1-2
V: TRBV25-1
CDR3: ASSEQGHYGYT

J: TRBJ1-4
V: TRBV15
CDR3: ATSKMDRRSEKLF

J: TRBJ2-1
V: TRBV6-5
CDR3: ASSSSGLAGGNEQF

J: TRBJ1-1
V: TRBV5-1
CDR3: ASSPVQSTEAF

J: TRBJ2-7
V: TRBV7-9
CDR3: ASSLGLRGGSEQY

J: TRBJ1-5
V: TRBV7-2
CDR3: ASSAGLNQPQH

J: TRBJ1-2
V: TRBV3-1/TRBV3-2
CDR3: ASSQDRGVYGYT

J: TRBJ1-1
V: TRBV18
CDR3: ASSRSRGTGLTEAF

J: TRBJ1-4
V: TRBV4-1
CDR3: ASSSDRGREKLF

J: TRBJ2-2
V: TRBV27
CDR3: ASSFFGGGTGELF